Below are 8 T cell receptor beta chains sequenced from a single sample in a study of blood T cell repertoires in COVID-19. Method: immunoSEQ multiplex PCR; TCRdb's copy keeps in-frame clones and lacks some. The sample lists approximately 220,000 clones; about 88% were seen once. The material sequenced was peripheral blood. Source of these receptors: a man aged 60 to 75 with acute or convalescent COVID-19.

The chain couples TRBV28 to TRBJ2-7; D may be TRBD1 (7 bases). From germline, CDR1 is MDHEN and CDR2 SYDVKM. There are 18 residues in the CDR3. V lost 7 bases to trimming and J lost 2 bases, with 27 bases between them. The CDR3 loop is CASKGRQGVGPQAYEQYF. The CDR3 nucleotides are TGTGCCAGCAAGGGGAGGCAGGGGGTGGGTCCTCAGGCCTACGAGCAGTACTTC.

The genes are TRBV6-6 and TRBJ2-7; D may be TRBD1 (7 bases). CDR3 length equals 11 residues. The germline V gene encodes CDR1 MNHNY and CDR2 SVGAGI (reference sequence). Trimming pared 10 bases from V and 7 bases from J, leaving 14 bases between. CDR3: CATRRGEEQYF. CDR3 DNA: TGTGCCACCCGCAGGGGGGAGGAGCAGTACTTC.

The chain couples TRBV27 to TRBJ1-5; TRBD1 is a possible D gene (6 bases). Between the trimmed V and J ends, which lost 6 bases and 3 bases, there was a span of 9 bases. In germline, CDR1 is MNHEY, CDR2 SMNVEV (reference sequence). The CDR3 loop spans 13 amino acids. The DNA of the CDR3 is TGTGCCAGCAGAGGACAGCTCAATCAGCCCCAGCATTTT. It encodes CASRGQLNQPQHF.

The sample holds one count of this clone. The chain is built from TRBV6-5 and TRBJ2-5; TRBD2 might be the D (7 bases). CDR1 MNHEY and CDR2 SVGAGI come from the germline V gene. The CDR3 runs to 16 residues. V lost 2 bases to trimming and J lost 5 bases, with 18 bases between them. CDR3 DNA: TGTGCCAGCAGTTACGTTGGACGGGGGGCCCGGGAGACCCAGTACTTC. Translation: CASSYVGRGARETQYF.

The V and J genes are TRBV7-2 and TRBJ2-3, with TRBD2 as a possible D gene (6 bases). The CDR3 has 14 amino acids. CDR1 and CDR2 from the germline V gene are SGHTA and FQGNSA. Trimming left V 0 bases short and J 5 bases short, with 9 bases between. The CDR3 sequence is CASSLARERDTQYF. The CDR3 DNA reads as TGTGCCAGCAGCTTAGCGCGGGAAAGAGATACGCAGTATTTT.

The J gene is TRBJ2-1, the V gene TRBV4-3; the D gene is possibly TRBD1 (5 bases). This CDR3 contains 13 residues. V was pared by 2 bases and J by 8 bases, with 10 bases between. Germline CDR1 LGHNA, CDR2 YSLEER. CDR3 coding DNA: TGCGCCAGCAGCCAACCAGGGTACGATGAGCAGTTCTTC. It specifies CASSQPGYDEQFF.

CDR3 nucleotides: TGTGCCAGCAGTGAATCGAATAGAAACTACGAGCAGTACTTC. This sequence encodes CASSESNRNYEQYF. This chain uses TRBV6-1 with TRBJ2-7; no clear D. The CDR3 runs 14 residues. The germline V gene encodes CDR1 MNHNS and CDR2 SASEGT. The V gene lost 2 bases and the J gene lost 3 bases, with 11 bases spanning the gap.

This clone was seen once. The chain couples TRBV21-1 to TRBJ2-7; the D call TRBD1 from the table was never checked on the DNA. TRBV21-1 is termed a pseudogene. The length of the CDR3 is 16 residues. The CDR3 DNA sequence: TGTGCCAGCAGCAAAGCGCGGGACAGGAGCTCCTACGAGCAGTACTTC. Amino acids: CASSKARDRSSYEQYF.